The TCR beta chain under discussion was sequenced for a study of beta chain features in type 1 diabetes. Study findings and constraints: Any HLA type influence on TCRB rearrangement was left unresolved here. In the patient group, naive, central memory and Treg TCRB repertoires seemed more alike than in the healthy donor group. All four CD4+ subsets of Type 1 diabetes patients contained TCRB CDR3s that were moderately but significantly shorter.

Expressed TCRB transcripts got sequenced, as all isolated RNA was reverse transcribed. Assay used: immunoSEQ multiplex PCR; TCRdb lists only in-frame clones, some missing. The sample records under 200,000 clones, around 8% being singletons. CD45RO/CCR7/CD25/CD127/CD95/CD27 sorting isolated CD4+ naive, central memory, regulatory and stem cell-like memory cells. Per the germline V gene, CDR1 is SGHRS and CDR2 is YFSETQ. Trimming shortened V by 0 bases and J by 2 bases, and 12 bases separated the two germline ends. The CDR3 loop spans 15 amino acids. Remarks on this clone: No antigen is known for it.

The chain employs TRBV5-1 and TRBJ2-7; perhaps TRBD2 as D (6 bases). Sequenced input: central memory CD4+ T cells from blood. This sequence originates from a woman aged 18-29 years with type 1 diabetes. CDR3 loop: CASSLAQGGTYEQYF. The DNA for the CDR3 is TGCGCCAGCAGCTTGGCCCAGGGAGGCACCTACGAGCAGTACTTC.